The sequence of this T cell receptor (beta chain) was determined in a study of OX40 agonist ivuxolimab in advanced cancers. Germline trimming cut 1 base from V and 8 bases from J; bases unmatched to any gene: 8. Germline V lookup: CDR1 SEHNR, CDR2 FQNEAQ (reference sequence). The CDR3 spans 15 residues. Libraries were prepared by immunoSEQ multiplex PCR; TCRdb keeps only in-frame clonotypes and omits some of them. The table includes more than 80,000 clones, 90% to 95% detected once. The chain combines TRBV7-9 with TRBJ2-1, with 7 bases that match TRBD2. Sequences were derived from CD4+ or CD8+ T cells sorted from blood, sampled in a trial of the OX40 agonist ivuxolimab. The clonotype was recovered from an adult with an advanced solid tumor such as melanoma, head and neck, liver or kidney cancer. Written as DNA, the CDR3 is TGTGCCAGCAGCTTAGGGGCGGGAGTCCTCCATGAGCAGTTCTTC. Its translation: CASSLGAGVLHEQFF. Looking up the rest from reference TRBV7-9 and TRBJ2-1 gives the full variable domain: DTGVSQNPRHKITKRGQNVTFRCDPISEHNRLYWYRQTLGQGPEFLTYFQNEAQLEKSRLLSDRFSAERPKGSFSTLEIQRTEQGDSAMYLCASSLGAGVLHEQFFGPGTRLTVL.